The 10 T cell receptor beta chains listed next were all sequenced from one sample in a study of cytomegalovirus exposure and HLA in healthy donors. Clones were sequenced by immunoSEQ multiplex PCR, and TCRdb holds only the in-frame ones, with some missing. The sample lists about 150,000 clones, roughly nine tenths occurring once. Sequencing input: PBMCs. The receptors here all came from a woman under 30 in good health and CMV-seropositive.

J is TRBJ1-2 and V is TRBV7-9, with 7 bases lining up with TRBD1. The CDR3 spans 13 residues. CDR1 is SEHNR, CDR2 FQNEAQ, per germline (reference sequence). Trimming at V came to 5 bases and at J to 6 bases, leaving 6 bases not matched to a gene. The CDR3 loop is CASSPNDRDGYTF. Here the CDR3 DNA reads TGTGCCAGCAGCCCAAACGACAGGGATGGCTACACCTTC.

V is TRBV5-1 and J is TRBJ2-7; 7 bases are a match to TRBD1. Germline assignment: CDR1 SGHRS and CDR2 YFSETQ. V shed 7 bases, J shed 5 bases, and the junction held 15 bases outside the gene matches. The CDR3 loop spans 15 amino acids. The CDR3 nucleotides are TGCGCCAGCCACACCTTAGGGACAGTTGTCAACGAGCAGTACTTC. Residues: CASHTLGTVVNEQYF.

This chain joins TRBV15 and TRBJ1-3; D might be TRBD1 (5 bases). The ends were cut back, 2 bases at V and 7 bases at J, with 24 bases in the middle. The germline V gene has CDR1 LNHNV and CDR2 YYDKDF (reference sequence). The length of the CDR3 is 18 residues. The CDR3 bases are TGTGCCACCAGCAGACTAATAGGTGGTCTCGGCAGGGCGAACACCATATATTTT. Protein sequence: CATSRLIGGLGRANTIYF.

This chain links TRBV27 with TRBJ2-7, with D possibly matching TRBD2 (6 bases). The V gene lost 1 base and the J gene lost 2 bases, with 15 bases spanning the gap. The CDR3 sequence is 16 residues long. Germline V lookup: CDR1 MNHEY, CDR2 SMNVEV (reference sequence). The CDR3 coding sequence is TGTGCCAGCAGTTTATTGGCCGGGACTGCCCCCTACGAGCAGTACTTC. Residues: CASSLLAGTAPYEQYF.

This clone was counted a few times. The chain is built from TRBV19 and TRBJ2-1; D gene unclear. This CDR3 comprises 11 residues. CDR1 and CDR2 from the germline V gene are LNHDA and SQIVND (reference sequence). The germline V and J ends were trimmed by 7 bases and 4 bases, with 5 bases remaining between them. The CDR3 region is CASNAYNEQFF. The CDR3 region has the DNA TGTGCCAGTAACGCGTACAATGAGCAGTTCTTC.

V gene TRBV5-1 combines with J gene TRBJ1-1; D not resolved. Germline V gene sequence: CDR1 SGHRS, CDR2 YFSETQ. The germline V and J ends were trimmed by 0 bases and 0 bases, with 6 bases remaining between them. The CDR3 is 14 amino acids. The CDR3 coding sequence is TGCGCCAGCAGCTTGGACAGTGTGAACACTGAAGCTTTCTTT. It encodes CASSLDSVNTEAFF.

The V gene is TRBV5-8, the J gene TRBJ1-5; D is possibly TRBD1 (6 bases). This CDR3 has 16 residues. CDR1 SGHTS and CDR2 YDEGEE come from the germline V gene. V was cut by 3 bases and J by 2 bases, with 15 bases left in between. CDR3 amino acids: CASSYAGVRGNQPQHF. CDR3 sequence (DNA): TGTGCCAGCAGCTACGCAGGGGTTCGAGGCAATCAGCCCCAGCATTTT.

This clone occurred a few times. V gene TRBV11-2 combines with J gene TRBJ1-2, with D possibly TRBD1 on 6 matching bases. The CDR3 has 14 amino acids. V dropped 5 bases and J dropped 4 bases, with 14 bases sitting between them. Per the germline V gene, CDR1 is SGHAT and CDR2 is FQNNGV. CDR3 sequence (DNA): TGTGCCAGCAGCCATCCCGGGACATCCTATGGCTACACCTTC. Its protein is CASSHPGTSYGYTF.

The chain has TRBV4-1 and TRBJ2-7; the D gene is possibly TRBD2 (7 bases). Germline loops: CDR1 MGHRA, CDR2 YSYEKL. This CDR3 is 16 amino acids long. The V end lost 1 base, the J end lost 2 bases, and 15 bases lay between the germline ends. The CDR3 nucleotides are TGCGCCAGCAGCCAAGTGGGAGGGGGGTTCACCTACGAGCAGTACTTC. Translated: CASSQVGGGFTYEQYF.

The rearrangement uses TRBV29-1 and TRBJ2-5; 12 nucleotides align to TRBD2. This CDR3 comprises 18 residues. CDR1 is SQVTM, CDR2 ANQGSEA, per germline. V trimming: 4 bases; J trimming: 0 bases; junction bases outside the gene matches: 12. The CDR3 loop reads CSVVPTSGGVQYQETQYF. In DNA, the CDR3 is TGCAGCGTTGTCCCGACTAGCGGGGGAGTCCAGTACCAAGAGACCCAGTACTTC.